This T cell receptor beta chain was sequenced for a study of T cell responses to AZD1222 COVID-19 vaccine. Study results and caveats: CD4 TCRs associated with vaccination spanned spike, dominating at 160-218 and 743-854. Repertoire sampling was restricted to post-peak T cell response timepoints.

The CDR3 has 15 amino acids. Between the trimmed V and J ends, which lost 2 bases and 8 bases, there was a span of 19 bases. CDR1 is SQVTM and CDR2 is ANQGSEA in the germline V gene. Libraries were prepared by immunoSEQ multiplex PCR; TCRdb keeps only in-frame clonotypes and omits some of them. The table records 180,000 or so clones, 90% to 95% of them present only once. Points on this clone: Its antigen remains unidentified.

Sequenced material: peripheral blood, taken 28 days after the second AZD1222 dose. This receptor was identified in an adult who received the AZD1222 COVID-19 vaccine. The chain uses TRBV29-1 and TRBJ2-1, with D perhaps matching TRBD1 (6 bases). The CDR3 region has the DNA TGCAGCGTTGAAATACGGAGAGGCAGGGGCGATGAGCAGTTCTTC. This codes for CSVEIRRGRGDEQFF.